These 9 T cell receptor beta chains originate from one sample sequenced in a study of sequential checkpoint blockade in melanoma. The repertoire was sequenced with immunoSEQ multiplex PCR; TCRdb's copy has only in-frame clones and lacks some. The table records under 40,000 clones, about 88% of them present only once. Treatment specified: randomized to nivolumab then ipilimumab (arm A) or the reverse (arm B). This sample comprised CD8+ T cells sorted from blood (inferred from file names), obtained from a patient given nivolumab and ipilimumab in sequence. The receptors originated from a human donor with melanoma.

This sequence joins TRBV4-2 and TRBJ2-1; 9 bases match TRBD2. The CDR3 totals 15 residues. V shed 6 bases, J shed 4 bases, and the junction held 7 bases outside the gene matches. Germline CDR1 and CDR2: LGHNA and YNFKEQ. Written as DNA, the CDR3 is TGTGCCAGCAGTCACCGACTAGCGGATTACAATGAGCAGTTCTTC. This translates into CASSHRLADYNEQFF.

This sequence joins TRBV27 and TRBJ1-5, with TRBD1 matching 8 bases. CDR3 length: 15 amino acids. Germline loops: CDR1 MNHEY, CDR2 SMNVEV (reference sequence). V lost 5 bases to trimming and J lost 4 bases; unmatched junction nucleotides: 7. CDR3 in DNA: TGTGCCAGCAGTCCCGGGACAGGACTAAATCAGCCCCAGCATTTT. Its translation is CASSPGTGLNQPQHF.

The chain uses TRBV4-2 and TRBJ2-1; D gene unclear. The CDR3 totals 16 residues. The germline gives CDR1 LGHNA, CDR2 YNFKEQ. V was shortened by 0 bases and J by 0 bases, with 9 bases between the two germline ends. The CDR3 is CASSQEAPGSYNEQFF. The CDR3 coding sequence is TGTGCCAGCAGCCAAGAAGCTCCCGGCTCCTACAATGAGCAGTTCTTC.

The J gene is TRBJ2-1, the V gene TRBV4-3; 7 positions agree with TRBD2. The CDR3 loop spans 17 amino acids. V shed 0 bases, J shed 5 bases, and the junction held 10 bases outside the gene matches. Germline CDR1 reads LGHNA; CDR2 reads YSLEER. CDR3 sequence reads: CASSQDRGGRAHNEQFF. The CDR3 DNA reads TGCGCCAGCAGCCAAGATAGGGGAGGGAGGGCCCACAATGAGCAGTTCTTC.

The rearrangement uses TRBV5-4 and TRBJ2-5, with 8 bases aligning to TRBD1. Germline CDR1 SGHNT, CDR2 YYREEE (reference sequence). V shed 9 bases and J 1 base; nucleotides not matched to a gene: 5. The CDR3 loop spans 13 amino acids. The CDR3 region has the DNA TGTGCCACCCAGGGGGCATCCCAAGAGACCCAGTACTTC. Protein: CATQGASQETQYF.

V gene TRBV28 combines with J gene TRBJ2-5; D not certain. CDR3 length equals 14 residues. The V end was cut by 5 bases, the J end by 1 base, with 11 bases between. Germline-derived CDR1 and CDR2 are MDHEN and SYDVKM. The CDR3 bases are TGTGCCAGCAGTCCTCGACAAGCCCAAGAGACCCAGTACTTC. Translation gives CASSPRQAQETQYF.

This chain uses TRBV7-6 with TRBJ1-6; possibly TRBD1 for D (5 bases). The V end lost 3 bases, the J end lost 10 bases, and 10 bases lay between the germline ends. The CDR3 runs to 13 residues. Germline V gene data show CDR1 as SGHVS and CDR2 as FNYEAQ. The CDR3, as DNA: TGTGCCAGCAGCTTTGGGGGGGAATCACCCCTCCACTTT. The encoded protein is CASSFGGESPLHF. The full variable domain, with the rest looked up from reference TRBV7-6 and TRBJ1-6, is GAGVSQSPRYKVTKRGQDVALRCDPISGHVSLYWYRQALGQGPEFLTYFNYEAQQDKSGLPNDRFSAERPEGSISTLTIQRTEQRDSAMYRCASSFGGESPLHFGNGTRLTVT.

The chain joins TRBV6-1 to TRBJ2-5; TRBD1 aligns across 9 bases. Trimming took 3 bases from V and 4 from J; bases not matched to a gene: 9. The CDR3 contains 16 residues. Germline V gene sequence: CDR1 MNHNS, CDR2 SASEGT. As DNA, the CDR3 is TGTGCCAGCAGTGACCTCCTCGGACAGGGGAGAGAGACCCAGTACTTC. The encoded protein is CASSDLLGQGRETQYF.

The chain couples TRBV27 to TRBJ2-5; 8 nucleotides line up with TRBD1. Trimming took 5 bases from V and 12 from J; bases not matched to a gene: 5. The CDR3 has 11 residues. Germline CDR1 is MNHEY and CDR2 is SMNVEV (reference sequence). DNA for the CDR3: TGTGCCAGCAGTAGCGGACAGGGCGAGTACTTC. Translated, it gives CASSSGQGEYF.